In this sample, the clone carrying this T cell receptor (beta chain) turned up many times. The data were obtained in a study of CD8 T cells in ankylosing spondylitis. Via MiXCR, TCRdb re-called the 5' RACE reads, giving one row per CDR3 protein. This sample carries about 170,000 distinct CDR3 sequences, 15% to 20% of them seen once, and the ten largest clones take around 7.6%. This CDR3 contains 15 residues. Germline V lookup: CDR1 SGHKS, CDR2 YYEKEE (reference sequence). V gave up 4 bases and J gave up 0 bases, with 13 bases separating them. This clonotype was sampled from a male donor with ankylosing spondylitis or in good health (not recorded which). The sample consisted of blood, either unsorted or a sorted T cell fraction (not recorded which). The J gene is TRBJ1-1, the V gene TRBV5-5; perhaps TRBD1 as D (5 bases). CDR3 bases: TGTGCCAGCAGCGCCCGGACGACAGTGAACACTGAAGCTTTCTTT. It encodes CASSARTTVNTEAFF.